Below, 32 T cell receptor beta chains from the same sample are listed, as sequenced in a study of Ad26.COV2.S vaccination and SARS-CoV-2 variants. The treatment was: 19 received Ad26.COV2.S at low or high dose, single or two shots; 5 received placebo; per-sample allocation not given. Specimen acquisition occurred on day 63 following the initial vaccine or placebo injection. Generated by immunoSEQ multiplex PCR, the TCRdb table keeps only in-frame clones and is missing some. The sample shows 300,000 to 350,000 clones, less than 90% of them seen only once. The specimen comprised peripheral blood, sampled in a trial of Ad26.COV2.S vaccine versus placebo. The receptor source for this set is a person aged 18-60 years who received the Ad26.COV2.S COVID-19 vaccine or a placebo.

The chain recombines TRBV9 with TRBJ1-4; 7 bases match TRBD1. With V trimmed by 6 bases and J by 2 bases, 10 bases remained unmatched. The CDR3 contains 16 residues. The germline V gene encodes CDR1 SGDLS and CDR2 YYNGEE. The CDR3 spells CASNDLGGQTNEKLFF. The CDR3 nucleotides are TGTGCCAGCAACGATCTGGGGGGACAGACTAATGAAAAACTGTTTTTT.

The chain is built from TRBV3-1 (or the pseudogene TRBV3-2) and TRBJ1-4; no definite D call. Trimming removed 4 bases from V and 8 bases from J, with 8 bases in between. CDR3 length: 12 residues. The germline CDR1 and CDR2 sequences are LGHDT and YNNKEL (reference sequence). In DNA form, the CDR3 reads TGTGCCAGCAGCCTTGGGGTGGAAAAACTGTTTTTT. This sequence encodes CASSLGVEKLFF.

This chain uses TRBV7-6 with TRBJ2-7; 9 bases agree with TRBD1. Germline CDR1 and CDR2: SGHVS and FNYEAQ. J was trimmed by 7 bases and V by 1 base; bases with no gene match: 11. This CDR3 is 16 amino acids long. CDR3 in amino acids: CASSLVLWDRADEQYF. Here the CDR3 DNA reads TGTGCCAGCAGCTTAGTCTTATGGGACAGGGCCGATGAGCAGTACTTC. The full variable domain, its missing parts supplied by reference TRBV7-6 and TRBJ2-7, is GAGVSQSPRYKVTKRGQDVALRCDPISGHVSLYWYRQALGQGPEFLTYFNYEAQQDKSGLPNDRFSAERPEGSISTLTIQRTEQRDSAMYRCASSLVLWDRADEQYFGPGTRLTVT.

This clone was detected only a few times. V and J are TRBV19 and TRBJ1-2; 7 nucleotides line up with TRBD1. The CDR3 is 17 residues long. The ends lost 8 bases at V and 4 bases at J; junction bases unmatched: 19. Looked up from germline, CDR1 is LNHDA and CDR2 is SQIVND (reference sequence). The CDR3 is CASSKTPTGEKGYGYTF. CDR3 sequence (DNA): TGTGCCAGTTCCAAGACCCCTACAGGGGAAAAGGGCTATGGCTACACCTTC.

The chain joins TRBV19 to TRBJ2-4, with TRBD1 matching 7 bases. This CDR3 contains 15 residues. CDR1 LNHDA and CDR2 SQIVND come from the germline V gene (reference sequence). Losses at the gene ends were 9 bases for V and 7 bases for J; bases not matched to a gene: 15. CDR3 sequence (DNA): TGTGCCAGCCATCCGGGACAGCCACCAAAGAACATTCAGTACTTC. Its protein product is CASHPGQPPKNIQYF.

The V and J genes are TRBV4-3 and TRBJ1-6, with D hard to call. CDR3 length: 13 amino acids. Germline CDR1 reads LGHNA; CDR2 reads YSLEER. The germline V and J ends were trimmed by 1 base and 9 bases, with 7 bases remaining between them. CDR3 in amino acids: CASSQVRASPLHF. The CDR3 coding sequence is TGCGCCAGCAGCCAAGTCCGGGCTTCACCCCTCCACTTT.

This clone was counted a single time. As DNA, the CDR3 is TGTGCCAGCAGCTTAGGGGACTACCCCTCAGATACGCAGTATTTT. This sequence encodes CASSLGDYPSDTQYF. The chain couples TRBV7-7 to TRBJ2-3, with 7 positions matching TRBD2. Germline CDR1 reads SSHAT; CDR2 reads FNYEAQ (reference sequence). J was trimmed by 4 bases and V by 1 base; bases with no gene match: 5. The CDR3 is 15 amino acids.

The J gene is TRBJ1-4, the V gene TRBV27; 7 nucleotides agree with TRBD1. After removal of 4 bases from V and 0 bases from J, the junction contained 5 bases not matched to a gene. Germline CDR1 and CDR2: MNHEY and SMNVEV (reference sequence). There are 16 residues in the CDR3. The CDR3 is CASSSRTGATNEKLFF. CDR3 nucleotide sequence: TGTGCCAGCAGTTCAAGGACAGGCGCAACTAATGAAAAACTGTTTTTT. The whole variable domain, remainder taken from reference TRBV27 and TRBJ1-4, is EAQVTQNPRYLITVTGKKLTVTCSQNMNHEYMSWYRQDPGLGLRQIYYSMNVEVTDKGDVPEGYKVSRKEKRNFPLILESPSPNQTSLYFCASSSRTGATNEKLFFGSGTQLSVL.

This clone was recorded only once. The gene calls are TRBV2 and TRBJ1-5; D is unclear. The CDR3 extends over 19 amino acids. Trimming took 8 bases from V and 0 from J, leaving 26 bases between them. Germline CDR1 SNHLY, CDR2 FYNNEI. The CDR3 spells CASLPTAEFSFYSNQPQHF. Written as DNA, the CDR3 is TGTGCCAGCCTCCCTACGGCGGAATTTTCCTTTTATAGCAATCAGCCCCAGCATTTT.

The J gene is TRBJ2-7, the V gene TRBV7-9; D may be TRBD1 (6 bases). The CDR3 contains 14 residues. The germline CDR1 and CDR2 sequences are SEHNR and FQNEAQ (reference sequence). Trimming shortened V by 1 base and J by 7 bases, and 14 bases separated the two germline ends. The CDR3 DNA sequence: TGTGCCAGCAGCTTAGTAGGGCTAAGGGGGGAGCAGTACTTC. It translates to CASSLVGLRGEQYF.

The CDR3 spells CASSYSGRGAYNEQFF. The DNA of the CDR3 is TGTGCCAGCAGTTACTCGGGGCGGGGGGCCTACAATGAGCAGTTCTTC. J is TRBJ2-1 and V is TRBV6-2 or TRBV6-3, with 8 bases matching TRBD2. The germline V gene has CDR1 MNHEY and CDR2 SVGEGT. This CDR3 region has 16 residues. The J segment lost 2 bases and the V segment lost 0 bases, leaving 3 bases of the junction unmatched.

The V and J genes are TRBV6-2 or TRBV6-3 and TRBJ2-3; 9 nucleotides match TRBD2. Germline CDR1 is MNHEY and CDR2 is SVGEGT. There are 20 residues in the CDR3. Trimming took 4 bases from V and 0 from J; bases not matched to a gene: 17. CDR3 amino acids: CASSSGRGGAYITSTDTQYF. The DNA for the CDR3 is TGTGCCAGCAGTTCAGGCCGCGGGGGGGCTTATATTACTAGCACAGATACGCAGTATTTT.

V usage is TRBV7-3 and J usage is TRBJ2-3; no clear D. V dropped 6 bases and J dropped 4 bases, with 11 bases sitting between them. This CDR3 comprises 13 residues. Germline-derived CDR1 and CDR2 are SGHTA and FQGTGA. The CDR3 DNA reads as TGTGCCAGCAGATCAAGTAACTCAGATACGCAGTATTTT. This encodes CASRSSNSDTQYF.

J is TRBJ2-3 and V is TRBV5-4; no reliable D call. This CDR3 is 13 amino acids long. The V gene lost 1 base and the J gene lost 3 bases, with 6 bases spanning the gap. CDR1 is SGHNT, CDR2 YYREEE, per germline (reference sequence). In DNA form, the CDR3 reads TGTGCCAGCAGCTTGTATAAGACAGATACGCAGTATTTT. It is translated as CASSLYKTDTQYF.

This chain joins TRBV7-8 and TRBJ1-2, with TRBD1 matching 9 bases. The CDR3 extends over 16 amino acids. Germline trimming cut 4 bases from V and 1 base from J; bases unmatched to any gene: 7. Germline V gene sequence: CDR1 SGHVS, CDR2 FQNEAQ. The CDR3 here is CASSSRKTGGNYGYTF. The CDR3 DNA is TGTGCCAGCAGCTCCCGGAAGACAGGGGGTAACTATGGCTACACCTTC.

This clone was seen at least ten times. CDR3 sequence (DNA): TGTGCCAGCATGACAGGGAATAATGAAAAACTGTTTTTT. Its protein is CASMTGNNEKLFF. The chain couples TRBV25-1 to TRBJ1-4; TRBD1 matches at 7 bases. Per the germline V gene, CDR1 is MGHDK and CDR2 is SYGVNS. The V and J ends lost 7 bases and 4 bases, in that order; junction bases with no gene match: 3. This CDR3 is built from 13 residues. Full variable domain (outside the CDR3, taken from reference TRBV25-1 and TRBJ1-4): EADIYQTPRYLVIGTGKKITLECSQTMGHDKMYWYQQDPGMELHLIHYSYGVNSTEKGDLSSESTVSRIRTEHFPLTLESARPSHTSQYLCASMTGNNEKLFFGSGTQLSVL.

The genes are TRBV7-8 and TRBJ1-2; 7 positions agree with TRBD1. The CDR3 runs 15 residues. Germline trimming cut 7 bases from V and 2 bases from J; bases unmatched to any gene: 10. CDR1 is SGHVS and CDR2 is FQNEAQ in the germline V gene. The CDR3 DNA reads as TGTGCCAGCACCCCAGACAGGGTCCTCAACTATGGCTACACCTTC. It translates to CASTPDRVLNYGYTF.

The chain recombines TRBV6-6 with TRBJ1-1, with D unclear. Germline V CDR1 and CDR2: MNHNY, SVGAGI (reference sequence). The CDR3 is made up of 13 amino acids. Trimming left V 1 base short and J 2 bases short, with 5 bases between. The CDR3 DNA reads as TGTGCCAGCAGTTACTTGGATAACACTGAAGCTTTCTTT. It yields the protein CASSYLDNTEAFF.

The rearrangement joins TRBV9 to TRBJ2-3, with D unresolved. The V end lost 0 bases, the J end lost 6 bases, and 5 bases lay between the germline ends. Germline V gene lookup returns CDR1 SGDLS and CDR2 YYNGEE. The CDR3 extends over 12 amino acids. The CDR3 DNA reads as TGTGCCAGCAGCGTAGGCTCGGATACGCAGTATTTT. It codes for CASSVGSDTQYF.

This chain links TRBV27 with TRBJ1-4, with D maybe TRBD1 (5 bases). The CDR3 runs to 15 residues. Germline V gives CDR1 MNHEY, CDR2 SMNVEV (reference sequence). Trimming removed 3 bases from V and 4 bases from J, with 12 bases in between. CDR3 bases: TGTGCCAGCAGTTTTTCCAGGGCGAGTAATGAAAAACTGTTTTTT. Translating it yields CASSFSRASNEKLFF.

The rearrangement uses TRBV18 and TRBJ2-7; no clear D gene. The CDR3 is 14 residues long. The V and J ends lost 4 bases and 2 bases respectively, with 12 bases between them. Per the germline V gene, CDR1 is KGHSH and CDR2 is LQKENI. The CDR3 DNA reads as TGTGCCAGCTCACTAACGTCGTCTGCCTACGAGCAGTACTTC. Its translation is CASSLTSSAYEQYF.

The chain uses TRBV10-3 and TRBJ1-5; TRBD1 aligns across 10 bases. The CDR3 totals 14 residues. Per the germline V gene, CDR1 is ENHRY and CDR2 is SYGVKD. The J segment lost 6 bases and the V segment lost 6 bases, leaving 5 bases of the junction unmatched. The CDR3 DNA follows: TGTGCCATCAGCGATGGGACAGGGGTTCAGCCCCAGCATTTT. It encodes CAISDGTGVQPQHF.

This chain connects TRBV9 to TRBJ2-3; no clear D. CDR3 length: 12 residues. The germline gives CDR1 SGDLS, CDR2 YYNGEE. The ends were cut back, 4 bases at V and 6 bases at J, with 9 bases in the middle. The CDR3 DNA reads TGTGCCAGCAGCAGATCGGAGGATACGCAGTATTTT. Protein sequence: CASSRSEDTQYF.

J is TRBJ2-2 and V is TRBV2; the match to TRBD2 covers 8 bases. The V gene's germline CDR1 is SNHLY and CDR2 FYNNEI. V lost 8 bases, J lost 1 base, and 9 bases stayed unmatched. The CDR3 runs to 16 residues. CDR3 loop: CASFFPGLENTGELFF. Written as DNA, the CDR3 is TGTGCCAGCTTCTTTCCGGGACTAGAGAACACCGGGGAGCTGTTTTTT. The full variable domain, its missing parts supplied by reference TRBV2 and TRBJ2-2, is EPEVTQTPSHQVTQMGQEVILRCVPISNHLYFYWYRQILGQKVEFLVSFYNNEISEKSEIFDDQFSVERPDGSNFTLKIRSTKLEDSAMYFCASFFPGLENTGELFFGEGSRLTVL.

This rearrangement joins TRBV5-6 to TRBJ1-1, with a weak D call TRBD1 (5 bases). V was shortened by 4 bases and J by 3 bases, with 16 bases between the two germline ends. The CDR3 is 15 amino acids. CDR1 SGHDT and CDR2 YYEEEE come from the germline V gene. The CDR3 is CASSPTGRGDTEAFF. For the CDR3, the DNA is TGTGCCAGCAGCCCGACGGGTCGGGGGGACACTGAAGCTTTCTTT.

This rearrangement joins TRBV4-3 to TRBJ2-1; perhaps TRBD1 as D (5 bases). Germline lookup yields CDR1 LGHNA and CDR2 YSLEER. The germline V and J ends were trimmed by 4 bases and 0 bases, with 16 bases remaining between them. This CDR3 has 17 amino acids. The CDR3 protein is CASSPSAQGYSYNEQFF. DNA for the CDR3: TGCGCCAGCAGCCCCAGCGCGCAGGGATACTCCTACAATGAGCAGTTCTTC.

There are many counts of this clone. V usage is TRBV2 and J usage is TRBJ1-6; perhaps TRBD1 as D (5 bases). In germline, CDR1 is SNHLY, CDR2 FYNNEI. There are 15 residues in the CDR3. Trimming removed 10 bases from V and 6 bases from J, with 19 bases in between. This CDR3 is CATDPAGLTNSPLHF. In nucleotides, the CDR3 is TGTGCCACCGATCCCGCGGGACTCACTAATTCACCCCTCCACTTT.

In DNA, the CDR3 is TGTGCCAGCAGCCCGGTAGGGTATACGCAGTATTTT. Protein sequence: CASSPVGYTQYF. This chain uses TRBV5-8 with TRBJ2-3; no clear D gene. CDR1 and CDR2 (germline): SGHTS, YDEGEE. Between the trimmed V and J ends, which lost 4 bases and 7 bases, there was a span of 10 bases. The CDR3 runs 12 residues.

V and J are TRBV5-5 and TRBJ2-3, with D possibly being TRBD1 (5 bases). The germline V and J ends were trimmed by 2 bases and 1 base, with 5 bases remaining between them. CDR1 and CDR2 from the germline V gene are SGHKS and YYEKEE (reference sequence). There are 13 residues in the CDR3. The CDR3 coding sequence is TGTGCCAGCAGCTTCAGGGGCACAGATACGCAGTATTTT. Translated: CASSFRGTDTQYF.

Turning to this clone: Other DNA variants within this sample encode the same CDR3. V is TRBV6-2 or TRBV6-3 and J is TRBJ1-1; no definite D call. Germline V CDR1 and CDR2: MNHEY, SVGEGT. Trimming removed 4 bases at V and 5 bases at J, with 5 bases between. This CDR3 contains 11 residues. CDR3: CASSLGTEAFF. The CDR3 DNA reads TGTGCCAGCAGTTTGGGTACTGAAGCTTTCTTT.

V gene TRBV6-5 combines with J gene TRBJ1-5; 12 positions match TRBD1. Germline CDR1 reads MNHEY; CDR2 reads SVGAGI. After removal of 6 bases from V and 6 bases from J, the junction contained 6 bases not matched to a gene. The CDR3 contains 15 residues. The CDR3 nucleotides read TGTGCCAGCAGGACGGGACAGGGGGCAGGTCAGCCCCAGCATTTT. It is translated as CASRTGQGAGQPQHF.

This chain links TRBV4-3 with TRBJ2-6; TRBD2 matches 7 bases. Looked up from germline, CDR1 is LGHNA and CDR2 is YSLEER. The length of the CDR3 is 16 residues. The J segment lost 4 bases and the V segment lost 0 bases, leaving 3 bases of the junction unmatched. For the CDR3, the DNA is TGCGCCAGCAGCCAAGAGGGAGGGTACGGGGCCAACGTCCTGACTTTC. Its translation: CASSQEGGYGANVLTF.